Following are 9 T cell receptor beta chains from one sample sequenced in a study of blood T cell repertoires in COVID-19. TCRdb keeps only in-frame clones here, not all; method: immunoSEQ multiplex PCR. The sample has approximately 190,000 clones; about 86% are singletons. The sample consisted of PBMCs or T cells enriched from blood (not recorded which). The source is a middle-aged woman in a cohort exposed to, infected with or recovered from COVID-19 (not recorded which).

The gene calls are TRBV5-5 and TRBJ2-1, with a possible D match to TRBD1 (5 bases). CDR1 SGHKS and CDR2 YYEKEE come from the germline V gene (reference sequence). V shed 0 bases and J shed 2 bases, with 9 bases lying between them. The CDR3 length is 15 residues. CDR3 in DNA: TGTGCCAGCAGCTTGGCGGGCAGGGCCTACAATGAGCAGTTCTTC. Translation: CASSLAGRAYNEQFF.

V usage is TRBV9 and J usage is TRBJ2-7; 10 bases are a match to TRBD2. CDR3 length: 14 residues. Germline V lookup: CDR1 SGDLS, CDR2 YYNGEE. The V segment lost 0 bases and the J segment 4 bases; nucleotides outside the gene matches: 1. CDR3 DNA: TGTGCCAGCAGCGTAGGTAGCGGGGGGTACGAGCAGTACTTC. Protein sequence: CASSVGSGGYEQYF.

The rearrangement joins TRBV7-8 to TRBJ1-1, with a weak D call TRBD1 (6 bases). The CDR3 has 15 amino acids. Trimming took 0 bases from V and 2 from J, leaving 10 bases between them. From germline, CDR1 is SGHVS and CDR2 FQNEAQ. Here the CDR3 DNA reads TGTGCCAGCAGCTTAGCGCACAGGGTTAACACTGAAGCTTTCTTT. This codes for CASSLAHRVNTEAFF.

The chain is built from TRBV9 and TRBJ2-6, with 8 bases aligning to TRBD1. Germline CDR1 is SGDLS and CDR2 is YYNGEE. The CDR3 is 17 amino acids. J gave up 4 bases and V 3 bases, and 9 bases lay outside the gene matches. As DNA, the CDR3 is TGTGCCAGCAGCGCGGACAGGGTCCTTGTGGGGGCCAACGTCCTGACTTTC. Translation gives CASSADRVLVGANVLTF.

V and J are TRBV7-2 and TRBJ1-1; a possible D gene is TRBD1 (6 bases). Germline-derived CDR1 and CDR2 are SGHTA and FQGNSA. CDR3 size: 14 residues. V lost 1 base and J lost 5, with 11 bases in between. CDR3 coding DNA: TGTGCCAGCAGCTTAGGGGTCCAGGGGACTGAAGCTTTCTTT. Protein: CASSLGVQGTEAFF.

The chain employs TRBV30 and TRBJ2-1; TRBD2 is a possible D gene (6 bases). Germline assignment: CDR1 GTSNPN and CDR2 SVGIG (reference sequence). Trimming removed 1 base from V and 5 bases from J, with 9 bases in between. CDR3 length: 13 amino acids. CDR3 loop: CAWSAGAHNEQFF. CDR3 bases: TGTGCCTGGAGTGCGGGAGCCCACAATGAGCAGTTCTTC.

The chain carries TRBV7-9 and TRBJ1-4; a possible D gene is TRBD1 (5 bases). The CDR3 consists of 17 residues. From germline, CDR1 is SEHNR and CDR2 FQNEAQ (reference sequence). The V end lost 5 bases, the J end lost 8 bases, and 24 bases lay between the germline ends. The CDR3 sequence is CASSKTHGQFRHEKLFF. For the CDR3, the DNA is TGTGCCAGCAGCAAGACGCATGGACAATTTAGACACGAAAAACTGTTTTTT.

This clone has only one observation. The chain employs TRBV18 and TRBJ1-2, with 7 bases fitting TRBD1. Germline CDR1 is KGHSH and CDR2 is LQKENI. This CDR3 is built from 11 residues. The CDR3 nucleotides read TGTGCAGGCGGGGACAGCCTTGGCTACACCTTC. Protein sequence: CAGGDSLGYTF.

The chain has TRBV7-6 and TRBJ1-6, with D hard to call. Germline values: CDR1 SGHVS, CDR2 FNYEAQ. The V gene lost 1 base and the J gene lost 5 bases, with 12 bases spanning the gap. CDR3 length equals 16 residues. CDR3 coding DNA: TGTGCCAGCAGCTTAGGTCCAACAGACGATAATTCACCCCTCCACTTT. Encoded protein: CASSLGPTDDNSPLHF.